This T cell receptor beta chain derives from a study of blood T cells in healthy people across ages. Study information: Per two T cells, about one barcoded beta molecule was captured through template switching. Study observations and caveats: Researchers deemed the diversity estimates from one million T cells underestimates. Per million T cells, TCR beta diversity dropped roughly linearly as age increased.

The people who gave samples were healthy Caucasians from Russia, aged roughly 6 to 95. As concerns this clonotype: As yet, its antigen is unknown.

CDR3 size: 16 residues. Germline V gene data show CDR1 as SGHRS and CDR2 as YFSETQ. The V gene end was trimmed by 0 bases and the J gene end by 11 bases; junction bases not matched to a gene: 14. Together with a sample-barcoded 5' primer, a J-beta primer mix was included in a second PCR lasting roughly 6 to 12 cycles. MiXCR was run by TCRdb on the 5' RACE reads, yielding one entry per CDR3 protein. The sample includes roughly 720,000 distinct CDR3 sequences, roughly 50% of them seen just once. The TCR was taken from a man aged 80 or over in good health. Sequencing used blood. The V gene is TRBV5-1, the J gene TRBJ2-5; 9 positions match TRBD2. The CDR3 spells CASSLERLAGRDEQYF. The CDR3 DNA reads as TGCGCCAGCAGCTTGGAACGGCTAGCGGGACGTGATGAGCAGTACTTC. Complete variable domain (other parts from reference TRBV5-1 and TRBJ2-5): KAGVTQTPRYLIKTRGQQVTLSCSPISGHRSVSWYQQTPGQGLQFLFEYFSETQRNKGNFPGRFSGRQFSNSRSEMNVSTLELGDSALYLCASSLERLAGRDEQYFGPGTRLLVL.